These 21 T cell receptor beta chains originate from one sample sequenced in a study of CD8+CD57+ T cells in acquired aplastic anemia (dated by TCRdb to between 2018 and 2020). The instrument given in TCRdb is Illumina HiSeq 2000. Profiling of TCR beta VDJ combinations and CDR3 sequences used genomic DNA as the template. The public reads were reanalyzed by TCRdb: fastp trimming at Q25, MiXCR alignment, in-frame beta chains only. CDR3 protein duplicates are merged, each entry listing the most common genes and DNA. The sample includes about 120,000 distinct CDR3 sequences, with 50% to 70% observed a single time. The top ten clones comprise roughly 30% of the sample. Flow cytometry had shown CD8+CD57+ cell expansion in the patients selected for sequencing. Sequencing was performed on sorted CD4+, CD8+, or CD8+CD57+ T cells (not recorded which) from PBMCs. The receptors derive from a human donor with aplastic anemia.

The chain carries TRBV6-1 and TRBJ1-6; tentatively, D is TRBD1 (6 bases). Germline CDR1 is MNHNS and CDR2 is SASEGT. The CDR3 sequence is 15 residues long. The germline V and J ends were trimmed by 5 bases and 6 bases, with 14 bases remaining between them. CDR3 sequence reads: CASSPNGGRNSPLHF. The CDR3 nucleotides read TGTGCCAGCAGTCCGAACGGGGGGCGTAATTCACCCCTCCACTTT.

The gene calls are TRBV4-3 and TRBJ2-2, with TRBD1 as a possible D gene (6 bases). V was shortened by 0 bases and J by 7 bases, with 12 bases between the two germline ends. The germline V gene encodes CDR1 LGHNA and CDR2 YSLEER. This CDR3 is 15 amino acids long. The CDR3 bases are TGCGCCAGCAGCCAAGATGTGACAGGTGTCGGGGAGCTGTTTTTT. Protein product: CASSQDVTGVGELFF.

This clonotype came up many times. The V call is TRBV7-9, the J call TRBJ1-2; D perhaps matches TRBD1 (5 bases). With 1 base removed from V and 6 bases from J, the gap between germline ends came to 9 bases. CDR1 SEHNR and CDR2 FQNEAQ come from the germline V gene (reference sequence). This CDR3 contains 13 residues. CDR3 DNA: TGTGCCAGCAGCTTAGTTGGGGCGAATGGCTACACCTTC. It encodes CASSLVGANGYTF.

The chain links TRBV7-3 to TRBJ2-2, with no clear D. The CDR3 is made up of 14 amino acids. The V end was cut by 0 bases, the J end by 1 base, with 3 bases between. Germline-derived CDR1 and CDR2 are SGHTA and FQGTGA. The CDR3 DNA sequence: TGTGCCAGCAGCTTAACCGGGAACACCGGGGAGCTGTTTTTT. Translated: CASSLTGNTGELFF.

As concerns this clonotype: A read error may explain this, as a much larger clone is one base away. The chain recombines TRBV29-1 with TRBJ2-7, with 10 bases aligning to TRBD1. Germline CDR1 is SQVTM and CDR2 is ANQGSEA. CDR3 size: 14 residues. CDR3 residues: CSVNGQGVTYGQYF. The CDR3 DNA reads TGCAGCGTTAACGGACAGGGGGTAACCTACGGGCAGTACTTC.

This chain uses TRBV20-1 with TRBJ2-7; D might be TRBD2 (6 bases). Germline-derived CDR1 and CDR2 are DFQATT and SNEGSKA (reference sequence). V lost 3 bases to trimming and J lost 0 bases, with 12 bases between them. The CDR3 has 14 residues. CDR3 in amino acids: CSARSGPSSYEQYF. The CDR3 DNA follows: TGCAGTGCTAGGAGCGGGCCCAGCTCCTACGAGCAGTACTTC.

In this sample, this clonotype turned up a few times. This chain links TRBV7-9 with TRBJ2-7; D remains unclear. The V end lost 5 bases, the J end lost 6 bases, and 8 bases lay between the germline ends. Germline CDR1 reads SEHNR; CDR2 reads FQNEAQ (reference sequence). The CDR3 spans 11 residues. The CDR3 nucleotides read TGTGCCAGCAGCCCCTTTGGCGAGCAGTACTTC. Its translation: CASSPFGEQYF.

This chain uses TRBV19 with TRBJ2-2; D remains unclear. Germline V gives CDR1 LNHDA, CDR2 SQIVND (reference sequence). The CDR3 has 8 residues. Trimming removed 7 bases from V and 14 bases from J, with 5 bases in between. CDR3: CASKGLFF. In DNA, the CDR3 is TGTGCCAGTAAAGGACTGTTTTTT.

The rearrangement joins TRBV19 to TRBJ2-2; 9 nucleotides agree with TRBD2. CDR1 is LNHDA and CDR2 is SQIVND in the germline V gene (reference sequence). CDR3 size: 15 residues. J lost 2 bases, V lost 6 bases, and 4 bases had no gene match. The CDR3 region has the DNA TGTGCCAGTAGGAAGCGGGGGGTCAACACCGGGGAGCTGTTTTTT. Translation gives CASRKRGVNTGELFF.

CDR3 sequence: CASSKTGIGTEAFF. Written as DNA, the CDR3 is TGTGCCAGCAGTAAGACTGGCATTGGTACTGAAGCTTTCTTT. J is TRBJ1-1 and V is TRBV2; D gene unclear. Germline V gene sequence: CDR1 SNHLY, CDR2 FYNNEI. V shed 5 bases and J shed 5 bases, with 15 bases lying between them. This CDR3 is built from 14 residues.

This chain links TRBV19 with TRBJ2-1, with D perhaps matching TRBD1 (5 bases). This CDR3 is built from 15 residues. V was pared by 8 bases and J by 9 bases, with 23 bases between. CDR1 is LNHDA and CDR2 is SQIVND in the germline V gene (reference sequence). CDR3 protein: CASGDFVAGLSEQFF. CDR3 in DNA: TGTGCCAGTGGAGATTTTGTGGCAGGGTTAAGTGAGCAGTTCTTC.

The gene calls are TRBV7-9 and TRBJ2-5; tentatively, D is TRBD1 (6 bases). Trimming left V 5 bases short and J 2 bases short, with 9 bases between. CDR1 and CDR2 (germline): SEHNR, FQNEAQ (reference sequence). The length of the CDR3 is 13 residues. CDR3 in DNA: TGTGCCAGCAGCCACAGGGATCAAGAGACCCAGTACTTC. Encoded protein: CASSHRDQETQYF.

In its sample, this clonotype was seen once. The rearrangement joins TRBV2 to TRBJ1-6; D uncertain. This CDR3 contains 14 residues. Germline V gene sequence: CDR1 SNHLY, CDR2 FYNNEI. Trimming cost V 3 bases and J 7 bases, with 10 bases left between them. In DNA, the CDR3 is TGTGCCAGCAGTGAGGACTATGCGAATTCACCCCTCCACTTT. It translates to CASSEDYANSPLHF.

The table lists this clonotype with a few counts. The chain combines TRBV2 with TRBJ1-2; D is unresolved. The CDR3 runs 14 residues. The germline gives CDR1 SNHLY, CDR2 FYNNEI. V lost 4 bases and J 0 bases, leaving 9 bases between the germline ends. In DNA form, the CDR3 reads TGTGCCAGCAGTGCATCAGAGTCTAACTATGGCTACACCTTC. Translation: CASSASESNYGYTF.

The chain combines TRBV5-5 with TRBJ2-7; TRBD1 matches 9 bases. CDR1 and CDR2 (germline): SGHKS, YYEKEE (reference sequence). CDR3 size: 14 residues. The J segment lost 5 bases and the V segment lost 0 bases, leaving 3 bases of the junction unmatched. The CDR3 nucleotides are TGTGCCAGCAGCTTGGGGACAGGGGCCCACGAGCAGTACTTC. Its translation is CASSLGTGAHEQYF.

The J gene is TRBJ1-5, the V gene TRBV20-1; possible D gene TRBD1, 6 bases. Trimming stripped 1 base from V and 9 bases from J, with 19 bases between. The CDR3 totals 15 residues. Per germline, CDR1 DFQATT and CDR2 SNEGSKA (reference sequence). The CDR3 nucleotides are TGCAGTGCTAGAGGTTCTGGACAGCCGCAGGGGCCCCAGCATTTT. Protein: CSARGSGQPQGPQHF.

This clonotype came up a few times. The V and J genes are TRBV19 and TRBJ2-7; TRBD1 aligns across 11 bases. Trimming at V came to 3 bases and at J to 2 bases, leaving 0 bases not matched to a gene. Germline CDR1 LNHDA, CDR2 SQIVND (reference sequence). The CDR3 is made up of 14 amino acids. The CDR3 reads CASSMGQGAYEQYF. CDR3 nucleotides: TGTGCCAGTAGTATGGGACAGGGGGCCTACGAGCAGTACTTC.

This clonotype was recorded many times. This rearrangement joins TRBV2 to TRBJ2-7; D is undetermined. The CDR3 sequence is 15 residues long. Per germline, CDR1 SNHLY and CDR2 FYNNEI. V was trimmed by 5 bases and J by 1 base, leaving 15 bases between them. As DNA, the CDR3 is TGTGCCAGCAGTTACTTGCGCCTGCAATCCTACGAGCAGTACTTC. Its protein is CASSYLRLQSYEQYF.

This chain links TRBV20-1 with TRBJ2-1, with TRBD2 identical over 10 bases. The CDR3 runs to 13 residues. Germline CDR1 and CDR2: DFQATT and SNEGSKA (reference sequence). The DNA of the CDR3 is TGCAGCGCCCTAGCGGGAGTTGACAATGAGCAGTTCTTC. Translating gives CSALAGVDNEQFF.

This chain links TRBV5-5 with TRBJ1-6; no reliable D call. The CDR3 loop spans 14 amino acids. Trimming pared 1 base from V and 11 bases from J, leaving 13 bases between. CDR1 and CDR2 (germline): SGHKS, YYEKEE (reference sequence). Here the CDR3 reads CASSLPSLITPLHF. In DNA, the CDR3 is TGTGCCAGCAGCTTGCCCTCCCTAATCACACCCCTCCACTTT.

The chain links TRBV20-1 to TRBJ1-1; perhaps TRBD1 as D (5 bases). Germline V lookup: CDR1 DFQATT, CDR2 SNEGSKA (reference sequence). V shed 0 bases and J shed 0 bases, with 8 bases lying between them. The CDR3 totals 14 residues. CDR3: CSARDGGMNTEAFF. The DNA of the CDR3 is TGCAGTGCTAGAGATGGGGGTATGAACACTGAAGCTTTCTTT.